This TCR beta chain was sequenced in a study of blood T cell repertoires in COVID-19. Overall study: From the United States, Italy and Spain came samples of acute and convalescent COVID-19.

Germline loops: CDR1 LGHDT, CDR2 YNNKEL (reference sequence). This CDR3 is 14 amino acids long. V lost 4 bases to trimming and J lost 14 bases, with 22 bases between them. As handled by the study authors: Amplification from reference gene primers served as the basis for estimated nucleated cell counts. Assay: immunoSEQ multiplex PCR; the TCRdb copy retains only in-frame clones and omits some. For V, J and clone size, that table is used; D and trimming come from the DNA. The data hold roughly 150,000 clones, with approximately 80% observed a single time. This receptor was taken from a woman between 45 and 60 years old in a cohort sampled during active or convalescent COVID-19. The sequencing sample was made of peripheral blood. V gene TRBV3-1 (or the pseudogene TRBV3-2) combines with J gene TRBJ2-3; TRBD2 is a possible D gene (5 bases). The CDR3 bases are TGTGCCAGCAGCCTCTTAAGAGGGTCAACCGCCGCGTATTTT. It translates to CASSLLRGSTAAYF.